Listed here are 2 T cell receptor beta chains from one sample, sequenced in a study of regulatory T cells in long-lasting Graves disease. Library construction for TCR beta used iRepertoire HTBI primers and Arm-PCR of CDR3 regions. TCRdb fed the multiplex PCR reads into MiXCR, producing one record per CDR3 protein. The table lists roughly 560,000 distinct CDR3 sequences, around 12% of them singletons, with roughly 8.9% in the top ten. Time point specified: newly diagnosed GD, antithyroid drugs for less than 3 months. Researchers made the TCR library from RNA that was extracted from PBMCs. The data were also submitted as part of a second study, on T cells in Graves' hyperthyroidism and ophthalmopathy.

This material consisted of peripheral blood mononuclear cells (PBMCs), taken at new diagnosis, from a patient treated with antithyroid drugs. All receptors derive from a woman in her 30s with Graves disease.

The sample holds a few counts of this clonotype. CDR3: CASSQDWQEGEQYF. The CDR3 DNA follows: TGTGCCAGCAGCCAAGATTGGCAGGAAGGCGAGCAGTACTTC. The J gene is TRBJ2-7, the V gene TRBV14; D uncertain. V was pared by 0 bases and J by 6 bases, with 12 bases between. In germline, CDR1 is SGHDN, CDR2 FVKESK. The CDR3 is 14 residues long.

This clonotype was seen many times. The chain joins TRBV20-1 to TRBJ2-1; tentatively, D is TRBD2 (6 bases). The V end was cut by 2 bases, the J end by 8 bases, with 13 bases between. Germline assignment: CDR1 DFQATT and CDR2 SNEGSKA (reference sequence). The CDR3 runs to 13 residues. CDR3 in amino acids: CSARSGRNDEQFF. As DNA, the CDR3 is TGCAGTGCTAGATCCGGGAGAAACGATGAGCAGTTCTTC.